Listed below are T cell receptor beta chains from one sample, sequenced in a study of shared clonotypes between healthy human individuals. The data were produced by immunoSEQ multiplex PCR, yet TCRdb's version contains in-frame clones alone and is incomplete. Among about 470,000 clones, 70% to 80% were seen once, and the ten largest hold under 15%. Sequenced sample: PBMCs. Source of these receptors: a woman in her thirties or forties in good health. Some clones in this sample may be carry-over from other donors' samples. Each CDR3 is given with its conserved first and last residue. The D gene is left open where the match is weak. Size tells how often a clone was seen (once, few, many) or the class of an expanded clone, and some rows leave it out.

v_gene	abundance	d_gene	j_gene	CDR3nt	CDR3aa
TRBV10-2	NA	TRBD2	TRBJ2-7	TGCGCCAGCAAGACTAGCGGGTTTGGTGAGCAGTACTTC	CASKTSGFGEQYF
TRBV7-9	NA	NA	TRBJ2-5	TGTGCCAGCAGCAAAGGACCCGCCGGCGGAGAGACCCAGTACTTC	CASSKGPAGGETQYF
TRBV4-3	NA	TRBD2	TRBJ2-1	TGCGCCAGCAGCCGGGGACTAGCGAGTGGTTATGAGCAGTTCTTC	CASSRGLASGYEQFF
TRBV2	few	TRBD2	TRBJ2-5	TGTGCCAGCATTTTCGGGAGGTCTGGGGAGACCCAGTACTTC	CASIFGRSGETQYF
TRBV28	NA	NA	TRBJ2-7	TGTGCCAGCGGGAAAGGGTATAACACCTACGAGCAATACTTC	CASGKGYNTYEQYF
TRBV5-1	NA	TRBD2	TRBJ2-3	TGCGCCAGCAGCTTTAGCGGGATGACGACAGATACGCAGTATTTT	CASSFSGMTTDTQYF
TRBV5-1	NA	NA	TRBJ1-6	TGCGCCAGCAGCTTCGGGACGGGGGATAATTCACCCCTCCACTTT	CASSFGTGDNSPLHF
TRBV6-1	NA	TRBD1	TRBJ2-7	TGTGCCAGCAGACTCGACAGGGGGCCCACCTACGAGCAGTACTTC	CASRLDRGPTYEQYF
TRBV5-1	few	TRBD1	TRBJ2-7	TGCGCCAGCAGTTTGGACAGGCTCAGAGAGCAGTACTTC	CASSLDRLREQYF
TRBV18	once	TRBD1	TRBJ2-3	TGTGCCAGCTCACCAGGGACAGGGAACACAGATACGCAGTATTTT	CASSPGTGNTDTQYF
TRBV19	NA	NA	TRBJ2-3	TGTGCCAGTAGTATAGATGGGGGAGACGGGACTCCCTTTGTTTTT	CASSIDGGDGTPFVF
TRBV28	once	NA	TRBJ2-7	TGTGCCAGCAGTCAGTCACCCTACGAGCAGTACTTC	CASSQSPYEQYF
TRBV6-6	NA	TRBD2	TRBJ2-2	TGTGCCAGCAGTGCGGGGGTCAACACCGGGGAGCTGTTTTTT	CASSAGVNTGELFF
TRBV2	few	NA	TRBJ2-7	TGTGCCATCCCGGGTCGGTACGAGCAGTACTTC	CAIPGRYEQYF
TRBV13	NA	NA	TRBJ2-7	TGTGCCAGCAGCCACGGGTTACCGTCCTACGAGCAGTACTTC	CASSHGLPSYEQYF
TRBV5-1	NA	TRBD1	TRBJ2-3	TGCGCCAGCAGCTCGGACAGGGGGGGTGCAGATACGCAGTATTTT	CASSSDRGGADTQYF
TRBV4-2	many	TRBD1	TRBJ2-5	TGTGCCAGCAGCCAAGGGGACAGGGATGAGACCCAGTACTTC	CASSQGDRDETQYF
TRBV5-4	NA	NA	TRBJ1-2	TGTGCCAGCAGCAAAACAGGGTTGAGTGGCTACACCTTC	CASSKTGLSGYTF
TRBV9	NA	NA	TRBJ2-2	TGTGCCAGCAGCGTAGAACCCGGGGAGCTGTTTTTT	CASSVEPGELFF
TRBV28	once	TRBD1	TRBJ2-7	TGTGCCAGCAGTTTGAAGGACAGGGGGCGGTACTTC	CASSLKDRGRYF
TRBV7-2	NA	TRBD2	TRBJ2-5	TGTGCCAGCAGCCCTATGGGACTAGCGGGTGAGACCCAGTACTTC	CASSPMGLAGETQYF
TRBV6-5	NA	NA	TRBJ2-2	TGTGCCAGCAGTTACGAGCGGACCGGGGAGCTGTTTTTT	CASSYERTGELFF
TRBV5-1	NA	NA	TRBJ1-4	TGCGCCAGCAGCATTGCTGGGGATAATGAAAAACTGTTTTTT	CASSIAGDNEKLFF
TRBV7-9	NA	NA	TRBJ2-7	TGTGCCAGCAGCAGCCCGACAGTGAAGTACGAGCAGTACTTC	CASSSPTVKYEQYF
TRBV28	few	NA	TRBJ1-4	TGTGCCAGCAGGCTGACGGAAAATGAAAAACTGTTTTTT	CASRLTENEKLFF
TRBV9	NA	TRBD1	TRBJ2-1	TGTGCCAGCAGCGCCGACAGGGGGGAATACAATGAGCAGTTCTTC	CASSADRGEYNEQFF
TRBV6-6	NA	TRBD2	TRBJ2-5	TGTGCCAGCAGTTACGGGGGGGTCCAAGAGACCCAGTACTTC	CASSYGGVQETQYF
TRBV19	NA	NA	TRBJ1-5	TGTGCCAGTAGTCCAGGGACTGCCCCCCAGCATTTT	CASSPGTAPQHF
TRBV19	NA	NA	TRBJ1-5	TGTGCCAGTAGTTCCCAGGCTAATAGCAATCAGCCCCAGCATTTT	CASSSQANSNQPQHF
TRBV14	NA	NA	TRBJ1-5	TGTGCCAGCAGCCAGGGGCTGAGGCAGCCCCAGCATTTT	CASSQGLRQPQHF
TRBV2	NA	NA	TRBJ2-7	TGTGCCAGCAGTGCGGTGGGGGGCGAGCAGTACTTC	CASSAVGGEQYF
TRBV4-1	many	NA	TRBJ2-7	TGCGCCAGCAGCCAATTTGCGGGGCCCTACGAGCAGTACTTC	CASSQFAGPYEQYF
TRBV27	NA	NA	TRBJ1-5	TGTGCCAGCAGTTCCCCCCCCGAAAAGCCTCAGCATTTT	CASSSPPEKPQHF
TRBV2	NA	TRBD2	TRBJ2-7	TGTGCCAGCAGTGAATCGCTCCTTACGCGGGAGCGTTACGAGCAGTACTTC	CASSESLLTRERYEQYF
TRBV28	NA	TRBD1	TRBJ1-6	TGTGCCAGCAAGGGGGACAGGGGGAGGTCCTATAATTCACCCCTCCACTTT	CASKGDRGRSYNSPLHF
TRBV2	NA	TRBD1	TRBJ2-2	TGTGCCAGCACGACAGGGGATGGCGGGGAGCTGTTTTTT	CASTTGDGGELFF
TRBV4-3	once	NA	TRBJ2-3	TGCGCCAGCAGCCCCGGACCCGGGGATACGCAGTATTTT	CASSPGPGDTQYF
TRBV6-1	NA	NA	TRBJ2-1	TGTGCCAGCTCCCGGCGGCAGAGCTCCTACAATGAGCAGTTCTTC	CASSRRQSSYNEQFF
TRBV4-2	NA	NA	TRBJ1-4	TGTGCCAGCAGCCAAGATCCAGGGCGGGGGCCACTTAATGAAAAACTGTTTTTT	CASSQDPGRGPLNEKLFF
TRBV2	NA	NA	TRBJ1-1	TGTGCCAGCAGTGCATTTGCAGGAGTCATGAACACTGAAGCTTTCTTT	CASSAFAGVMNTEAFF
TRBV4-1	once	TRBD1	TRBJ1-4	TGCGCCAGCAGCCAAGGGACAGGTACAACTAATGAAAAACTGTTTTTT	CASSQGTGTTNEKLFF
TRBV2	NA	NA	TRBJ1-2	TGTGCCAGCAGTGAAGGTAGCTCCCAGCATCGGGGCTACACCTTC	CASSEGSSQHRGYTF
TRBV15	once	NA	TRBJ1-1	TGTGCCACCAGCAGAGGCCTTTGGACATCTGAAGCTTTCTTT	CATSRGLWTSEAFF
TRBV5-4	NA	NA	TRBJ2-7	TGTGCCAGCAGCTTGGATTTGGGGGGAGCCTACGAGCAGTACTTC	CASSLDLGGAYEQYF
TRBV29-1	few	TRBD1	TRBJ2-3	TGCAGCGTTGAAGGGGGGACAGGTCAGAGCACAGATACGCAGTATTTT	CSVEGGTGQSTDTQYF
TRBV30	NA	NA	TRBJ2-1	TGTGCCTGGAGTAGGTTGAGCAATGAGCAGTTCTTC	CAWSRLSNEQFF
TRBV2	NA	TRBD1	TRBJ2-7	TGTGCCAGCAGTACCGACAGGGGGCGATCCTACGAGCAGTACTTC	CASSTDRGRSYEQYF
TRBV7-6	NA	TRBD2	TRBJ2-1	TGTGCCAGCAGCTCCCGGACTAGCGGGAAGTACTACAATGAGCAGTTCTTC	CASSSRTSGKYYNEQFF
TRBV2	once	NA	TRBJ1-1	TGTGCCAGCAGGGCCGGGACATATCTTCGGACTGAAGCTTTCTTT	CASRAGTYLRTEAFF